This paragraph reports one TCR beta chain. The antigen is unknown. PCR amplification relied on 60 Vbeta primers (plus 13 Jbeta primers). The repertoire was sequenced with immunoSEQ multiplex PCR; TCRdb's copy has only in-frame clones and lacks some. The data hold some 140,000 clones, with 77% observed a single time. The data were taken from a study of cytomegalovirus exposure and HLA in healthy donors. Study-wide points: Later analysis showed most CMV-associated TCR beta chains appearing HLA-restricted.

The germline V gene has CDR1 SGHKS and CDR2 YYEKEE (reference sequence). Trimming stripped 0 bases from V and 0 bases from J, with 10 bases between. CDR3 length: 15 residues. The chain recombines TRBV5-5 with TRBJ2-7; D not certain. This sequence was found in a man aged 25-45 years in good health and CMV-seronegative. Input material: PBMCs. The CDR3 sequence: CASSLAGRVSYEQYF. The CDR3 DNA is TGTGCCAGCAGCTTGGCCGGTCGAGTCTCCTACGAGCAGTACTTC.